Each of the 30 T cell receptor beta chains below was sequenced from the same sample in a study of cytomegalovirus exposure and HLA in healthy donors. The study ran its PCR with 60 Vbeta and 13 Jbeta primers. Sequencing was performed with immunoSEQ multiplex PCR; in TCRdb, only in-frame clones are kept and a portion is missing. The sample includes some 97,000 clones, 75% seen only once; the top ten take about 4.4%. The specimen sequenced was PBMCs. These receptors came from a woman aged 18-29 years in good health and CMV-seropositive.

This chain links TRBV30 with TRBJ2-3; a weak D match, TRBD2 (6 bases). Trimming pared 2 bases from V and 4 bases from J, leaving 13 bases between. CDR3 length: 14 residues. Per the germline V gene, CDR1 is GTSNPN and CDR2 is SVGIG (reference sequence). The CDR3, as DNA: TGTGCCTGGAGTCCCGGGAGTTGGGCAGATACGCAGTATTTT. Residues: CAWSPGSWADTQYF.

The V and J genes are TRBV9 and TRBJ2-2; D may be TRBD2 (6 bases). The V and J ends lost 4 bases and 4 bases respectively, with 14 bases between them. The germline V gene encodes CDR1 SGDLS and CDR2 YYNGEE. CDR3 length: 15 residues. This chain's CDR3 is CASSTQRARTGELFF. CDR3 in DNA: TGTGCCAGCAGCACCCAGCGGGCCCGCACCGGGGAGCTGTTTTTT.

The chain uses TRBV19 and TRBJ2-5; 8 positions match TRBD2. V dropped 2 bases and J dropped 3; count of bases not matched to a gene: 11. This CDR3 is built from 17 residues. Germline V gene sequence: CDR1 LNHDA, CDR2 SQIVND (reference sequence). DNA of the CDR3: TGTGCCAGTAGTATAACCTCTTCCAGCGGGAGCAAAGAGACCCAGTACTTC. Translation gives CASSITSSSGSKETQYF.

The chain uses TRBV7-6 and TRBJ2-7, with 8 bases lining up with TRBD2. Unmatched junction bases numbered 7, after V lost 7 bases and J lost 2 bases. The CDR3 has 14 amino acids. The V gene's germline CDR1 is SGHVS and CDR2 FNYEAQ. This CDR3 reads CASKKTSEAYEQYF. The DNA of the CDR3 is TGTGCCAGCAAAAAGACTAGCGAGGCCTACGAGCAGTACTTC.

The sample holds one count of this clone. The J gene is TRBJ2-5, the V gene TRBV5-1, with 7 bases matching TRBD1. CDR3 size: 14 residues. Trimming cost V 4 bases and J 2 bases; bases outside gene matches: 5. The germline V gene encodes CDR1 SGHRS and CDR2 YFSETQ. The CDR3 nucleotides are TGCGCCAGCAGCCCCGGACAGGATCAAGAGACCCAGTACTTC. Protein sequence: CASSPGQDQETQYF.

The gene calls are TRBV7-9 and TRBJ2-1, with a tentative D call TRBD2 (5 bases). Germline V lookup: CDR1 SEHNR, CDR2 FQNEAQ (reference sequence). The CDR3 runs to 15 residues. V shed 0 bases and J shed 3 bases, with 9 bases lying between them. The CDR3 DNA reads TGTGCCAGCAGCTTAGCGGGAGCTAACTACAATGAGCAGTTCTTC. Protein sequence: CASSLAGANYNEQFF.

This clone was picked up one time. This CDR3 is CASSALGGGSTDTQYF. Written as DNA, the CDR3 is TGTGCCAGCAGCGCCCTGGGGGGCGGGAGTACAGATACGCAGTATTTT. The rearrangement uses TRBV9 and TRBJ2-3; TRBD2 might be the D (7 bases). V lost 3 bases and J lost 3, with 17 bases in between. The length of the CDR3 is 16 residues. Germline assignment: CDR1 SGDLS and CDR2 YYNGEE. The variable domain in full, completed from reference TRBV9 and TRBJ2-3, reads DSGVTQTPKHLITATGQRVTLRCSPRSGDLSVYWYQQSLDQGLQFLIQYYNGEERAKGNILERFSAQQFPDLHSELNLSSLELGDSALYFCASSALGGGSTDTQYFGPGTRLTVL.

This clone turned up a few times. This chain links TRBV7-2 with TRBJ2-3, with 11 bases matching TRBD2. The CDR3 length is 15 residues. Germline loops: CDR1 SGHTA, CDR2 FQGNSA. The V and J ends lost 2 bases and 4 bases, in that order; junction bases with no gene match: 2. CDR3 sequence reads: CASSLPTSGADTQYF. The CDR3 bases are TGTGCCAGCAGCTTACCGACTAGCGGGGCAGATACGCAGTATTTT.

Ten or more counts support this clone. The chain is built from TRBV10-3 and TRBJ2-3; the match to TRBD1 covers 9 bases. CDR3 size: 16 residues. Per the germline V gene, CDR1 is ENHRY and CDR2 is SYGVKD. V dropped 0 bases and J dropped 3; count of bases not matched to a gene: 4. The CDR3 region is CAISESPGQGTDTQYF. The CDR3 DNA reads TGTGCCATCAGTGAGTCGCCGGGACAGGGAACAGATACGCAGTATTTT.

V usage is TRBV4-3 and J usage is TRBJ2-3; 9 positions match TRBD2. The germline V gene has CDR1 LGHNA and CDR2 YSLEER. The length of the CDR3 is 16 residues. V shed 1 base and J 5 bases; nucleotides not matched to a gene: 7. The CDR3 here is CASSQGRGRAGDTQYF. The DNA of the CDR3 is TGCGCCAGCAGCCAAGGACGCGGGAGGGCCGGAGATACGCAGTATTTT.

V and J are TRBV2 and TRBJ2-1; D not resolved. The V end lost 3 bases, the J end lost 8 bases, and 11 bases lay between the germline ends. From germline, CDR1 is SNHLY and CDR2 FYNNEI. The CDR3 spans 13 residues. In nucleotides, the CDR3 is TGTGCCAGCAGTGACAGGCCTGTCGATGAGCAGTTCTTC. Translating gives CASSDRPVDEQFF. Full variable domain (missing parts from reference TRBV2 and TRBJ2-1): EPEVTQTPSHQVTQMGQEVILRCVPISNHLYFYWYRQILGQKVEFLVSFYNNEISEKSEIFDDQFSVERPDGSNFTLKIRSTKLEDSAMYFCASSDRPVDEQFFGPGTRLTVL.

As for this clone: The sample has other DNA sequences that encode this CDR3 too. CDR3 DNA: TGTGCCAGCAGCTCGGACAGTTATAGCAATCAGCCCCAGCATTTT. Amino acid sequence: CASSSDSYSNQPQHF. J is TRBJ1-5 and V is TRBV7-8; D is possibly TRBD1 (6 bases). Germline V lookup: CDR1 SGHVS, CDR2 FQNEAQ. Between the trimmed V and J ends, which lost 4 bases and 0 bases, there was a span of 10 bases. The CDR3 runs to 15 residues.

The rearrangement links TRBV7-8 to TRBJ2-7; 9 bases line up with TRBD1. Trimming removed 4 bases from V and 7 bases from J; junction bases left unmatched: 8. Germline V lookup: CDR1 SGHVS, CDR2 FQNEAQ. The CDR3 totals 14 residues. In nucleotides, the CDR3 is TGTGCCAGCAGCTCCCGGACAGGGGTGAGGGAGCAGTACTTC. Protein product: CASSSRTGVREQYF.

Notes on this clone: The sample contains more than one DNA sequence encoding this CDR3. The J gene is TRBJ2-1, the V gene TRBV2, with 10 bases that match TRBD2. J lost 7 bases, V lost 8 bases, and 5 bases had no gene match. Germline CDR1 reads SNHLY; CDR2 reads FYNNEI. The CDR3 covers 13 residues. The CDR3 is CASSGTSANEQFF. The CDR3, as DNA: TGTGCCAGCTCCGGGACTAGCGCTAATGAGCAGTTCTTC.

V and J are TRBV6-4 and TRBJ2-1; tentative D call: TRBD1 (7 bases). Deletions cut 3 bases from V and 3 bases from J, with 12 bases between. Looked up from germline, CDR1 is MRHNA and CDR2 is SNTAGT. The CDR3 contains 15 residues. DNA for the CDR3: TGTGCCAGCAGTGAAGGAGGGGGCAACTACAATGAGCAGTTCTTC. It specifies CASSEGGGNYNEQFF.

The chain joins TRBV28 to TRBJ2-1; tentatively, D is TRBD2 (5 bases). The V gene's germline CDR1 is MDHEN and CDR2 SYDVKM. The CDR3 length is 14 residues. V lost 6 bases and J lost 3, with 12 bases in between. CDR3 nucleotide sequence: TGTGCCAGCAGGAGCGGTACTCTCTACAATGAGCAGTTCTTC. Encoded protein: CASRSGTLYNEQFF.

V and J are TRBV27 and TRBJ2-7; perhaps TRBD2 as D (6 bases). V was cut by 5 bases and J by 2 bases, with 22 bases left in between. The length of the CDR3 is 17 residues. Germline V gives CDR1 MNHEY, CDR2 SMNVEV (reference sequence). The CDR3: CASSPPVREWDPYEQYF. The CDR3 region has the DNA TGTGCCAGCAGTCCCCCGGTTCGGGAGTGGGACCCCTACGAGCAGTACTTC.

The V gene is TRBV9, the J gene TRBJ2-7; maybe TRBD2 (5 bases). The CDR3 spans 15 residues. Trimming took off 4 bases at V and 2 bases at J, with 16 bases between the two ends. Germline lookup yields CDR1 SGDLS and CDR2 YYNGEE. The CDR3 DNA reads TGTGCCAGCAGCTCCCAGCGGAAATTCGCCTACGAGCAGTACTTC. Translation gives CASSSQRKFAYEQYF.

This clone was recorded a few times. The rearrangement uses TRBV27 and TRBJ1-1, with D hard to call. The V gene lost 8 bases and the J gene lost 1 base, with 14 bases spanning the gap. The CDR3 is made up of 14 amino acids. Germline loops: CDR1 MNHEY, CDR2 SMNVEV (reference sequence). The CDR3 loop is CASAWREENTEAFF. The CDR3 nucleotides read TGTGCCAGCGCTTGGAGGGAGGAGAACACTGAAGCTTTCTTT.

The DNA for the CDR3 is TGTGCCAGCAGCCCTAATGAACTAGCGGGGGAAGAGCAGTTCTTC. Protein product: CASSPNELAGEEQFF. J is TRBJ2-1 and V is TRBV6-4; 11 bases are shared with TRBD2. Per germline, CDR1 MRHNA and CDR2 SNTAGT. After removal of 6 bases from V and 10 bases from J, the junction contained 11 bases not matched to a gene. There are 15 residues in the CDR3.

The CDR3 DNA is TGTGCCAGCAGCTTAGTGCCCCCCAACAGGGGCCACGAGCAGTACTTC. It specifies CASSLVPPNRGHEQYF. The rearrangement uses TRBV11-2 and TRBJ2-7; 7 nucleotides agree with TRBD1. CDR3 length equals 16 residues. Germline values: CDR1 SGHAT, CDR2 FQNNGV. V shed 1 base and J 5 bases; nucleotides not matched to a gene: 11.

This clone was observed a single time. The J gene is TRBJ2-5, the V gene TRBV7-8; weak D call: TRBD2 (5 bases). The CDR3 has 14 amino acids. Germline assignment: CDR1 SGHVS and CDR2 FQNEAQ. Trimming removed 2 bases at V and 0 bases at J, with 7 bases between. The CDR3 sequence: CASSLRTYQETQYF. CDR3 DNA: TGTGCCAGCAGCTTAAGGACTTACCAAGAGACCCAGTACTTC.

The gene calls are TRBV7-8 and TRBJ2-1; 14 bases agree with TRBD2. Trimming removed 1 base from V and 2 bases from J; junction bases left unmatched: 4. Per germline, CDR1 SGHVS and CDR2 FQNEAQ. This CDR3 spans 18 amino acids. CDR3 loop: CASSLDRTSGRPYNEQFF. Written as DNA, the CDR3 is TGTGCCAGCAGCTTAGATCGGACTAGCGGGAGGCCCTACAATGAGCAGTTCTTC.

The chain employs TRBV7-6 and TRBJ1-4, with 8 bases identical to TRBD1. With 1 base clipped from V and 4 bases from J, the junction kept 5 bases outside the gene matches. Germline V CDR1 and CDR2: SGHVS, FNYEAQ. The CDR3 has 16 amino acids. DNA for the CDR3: TGTGCCAGCAGCTTAGGACCAGGACAGGGTAATGAAAAACTGTTTTTT. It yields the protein CASSLGPGQGNEKLFF.

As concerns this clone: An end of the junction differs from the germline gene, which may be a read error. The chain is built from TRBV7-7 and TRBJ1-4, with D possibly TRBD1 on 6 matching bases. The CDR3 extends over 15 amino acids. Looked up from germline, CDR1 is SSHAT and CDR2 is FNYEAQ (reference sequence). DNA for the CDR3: TGTGCTAGCAGCCAACAGGGCGGCACTAATGAAAAACTGTTTTTT. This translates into CASSQQGGTNEKLFF.

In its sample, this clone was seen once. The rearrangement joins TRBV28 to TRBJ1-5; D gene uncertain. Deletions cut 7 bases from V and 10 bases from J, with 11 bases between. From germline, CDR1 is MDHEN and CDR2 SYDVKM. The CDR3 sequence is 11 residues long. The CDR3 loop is CASTSGDPQHF. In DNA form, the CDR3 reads TGTGCCAGCACCTCGGGTGATCCCCAGCATTTT.

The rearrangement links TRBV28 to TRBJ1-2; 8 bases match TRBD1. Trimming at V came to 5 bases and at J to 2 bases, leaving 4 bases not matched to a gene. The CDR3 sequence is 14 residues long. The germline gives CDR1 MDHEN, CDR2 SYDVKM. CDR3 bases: TGTGCCAGCAGTCGTAACAGGGGGAACTATGGCTACACCTTC. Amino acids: CASSRNRGNYGYTF.

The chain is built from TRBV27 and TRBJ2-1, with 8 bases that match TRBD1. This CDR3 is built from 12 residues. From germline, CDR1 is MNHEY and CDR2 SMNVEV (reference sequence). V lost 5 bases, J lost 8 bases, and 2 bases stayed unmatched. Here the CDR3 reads CASSRQGYEQFF. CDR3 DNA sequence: TGTGCCAGCAGTAGACAGGGGTATGAGCAGTTCTTC.

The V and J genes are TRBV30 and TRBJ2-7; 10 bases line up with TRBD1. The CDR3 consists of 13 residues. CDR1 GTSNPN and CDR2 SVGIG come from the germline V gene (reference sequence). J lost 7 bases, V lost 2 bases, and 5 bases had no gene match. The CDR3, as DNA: TGTGCCTGGAGTATGGGACAGGGGAGGGAGCAGTACTTC. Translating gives CAWSMGQGREQYF. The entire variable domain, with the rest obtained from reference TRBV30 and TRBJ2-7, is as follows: SQTIHQWPATLVQPVGSPLSLECTVEGTSNPNLYWYRQAAGRGLQLLFYSVGIGQISSEVPQNLSASRPQDRQFILSSKKLLLSDSGFYLCAWSMGQGREQYFGPGTRLTVT.

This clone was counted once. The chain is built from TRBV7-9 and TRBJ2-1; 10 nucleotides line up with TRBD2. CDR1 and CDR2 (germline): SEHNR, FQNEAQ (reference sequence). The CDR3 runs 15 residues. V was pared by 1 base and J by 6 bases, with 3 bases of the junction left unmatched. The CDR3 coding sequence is TGTGCCAGCAGCTTAGTCCTAGCGGGAGTCAATGAGCAGTTCTTC. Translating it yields CASSLVLAGVNEQFF.